This TCR beta chain came from a study of shared clonotypes between healthy human individuals. Findings and caveats of the study: Naive subsets tended to show greater estimated richness than memory subsets. Sequencing of the sorted subsets was shown by rarefaction to be incomplete despite large depth.

This clone was detected once. Its matching antigen is unknown. The CDR3 is 14 residues long. With V trimmed by 5 bases and J by 1 base, 6 bases remained unmatched. From germline, CDR1 is SGHRS and CDR2 YFSETQ. Running of the assay took place at deep level. Sequencing used immunoSEQ multiplex PCR; TCRdb keeps in-frame clones, though not all of them. The data contain a few million clones, 95% of them singletons. The sequence derives from a man between 18 and 35 years old in good health. The chain has TRBV5-1 and TRBJ2-7; 7 nucleotides match TRBD2. Source material: naive CD4+ T cells sorted from blood. The subset is: CD45RA+ positively selected. The CDR3 spells CASSSQRGSYEQYF. CDR3 in DNA: TGCGCCAGCAGTTCCCAGCGGGGTTCCTACGAGCAGTACTTC.